Presented here are 5 T cell receptor beta chains from one specimen sequenced in a study of T-cell reconstitution after alpha-beta-depleted transplantation in children. During its preparation, the TCRbeta library received unique molecular identifiers. Each CDR3 protein is one row after TCRdb ran MiXCR on the PCR reads. Of 150,000 to 250,000 distinct CDR3 sequences in the sample, about 14% were seen once. The sample in question was PBMCs from the stem cell graft donor, obtained from the stem cell graft. The origin of the receptors is a human donor who donated a stem cell graft to a child with acute lymphoblastic leukemia.

The rearrangement uses TRBV4-2 and TRBJ2-7; 8 bases map to TRBD2. The CDR3 extends over 16 amino acids. Unmatched junction bases numbered 7, after V lost 1 base and J lost 2 bases. Germline V gives CDR1 LGHNA, CDR2 YNFKEQ. The CDR3 reads CASSQGTSGNPYEQYF. The CDR3 nucleotides are TGTGCCAGCAGCCAAGGCACTAGCGGAAATCCCTACGAGCAGTACTTC.

There are many counts of this clonotype. V usage is TRBV5-1 and J usage is TRBJ2-1; D remains ambiguous. The CDR3 consists of 13 residues. V lost 3 bases and J lost 4, with 8 bases in between. In germline, CDR1 is SGHRS, CDR2 YFSETQ. The CDR3 region has the DNA TGCGCCAGCAGCTCGGACGGATACAATGAGCAGTTCTTC. Its translation is CASSSDGYNEQFF.

This clonotype was seen many times. The rearrangement links TRBV4-1 to TRBJ1-2, with D perhaps TRBD1 (6 bases). Germline CDR1 MGHRA, CDR2 YSYEKL. The V and J ends lost 2 bases and 4 bases respectively, with 8 bases between them. The CDR3 runs to 13 residues. This chain's CDR3 is CASSQTGTYGYTF. In DNA, the CDR3 is TGCGCCAGCAGCCAAACAGGGACCTATGGCTACACCTTC.

This clonotype was seen at least ten times. This chain uses TRBV6-4 with TRBJ2-1; D remains ambiguous. Germline assignment: CDR1 MRHNA and CDR2 SNTAGT. V was pared by 0 bases and J by 0 bases, with 9 bases between. The CDR3 runs to 16 residues. The CDR3 nucleotides read TGTGCCAGCAGTGACTCAGCAGTCTTCTCCTACAATGAGCAGTTCTTC. It specifies CASSDSAVFSYNEQFF.

This clonotype appeared a single time. The chain uses TRBV5-6 and TRBJ2-2; D remains unclear. Germline CDR1 and CDR2: SGHDT and YYEEEE. This CDR3 contains 12 residues. Trimming left V 0 bases short and J 7 bases short, with 4 bases between. The CDR3 DNA reads TGTGCCAGCAGCTTGGTAGACGGGGAGCTGTTTTTT. The encoded protein is CASSLVDGELFF.